The clone carrying this T cell receptor beta chain showed up many times. What it binds is not known. This entry is derived from a study of T cells after yellow fever vaccination. Study results and caveats: Among all clonotypes, a small share was observed in both CD4 and CD8 compartments.

Germline assignment: CDR1 SGHRS and CDR2 YFSETQ. The ends were cut back, 0 bases at V and 0 bases at J, with 10 bases in the middle. The CDR3 has 15 amino acids. TCRdb reprocessed the 5' RACE reads via MiXCR and lists one record per CDR3 protein. The sample yields 140,000 to 150,000 distinct CDR3 sequences, about 7% seen once. This sequence originates from a man aged 25 to 40 who received the YFV17D yellow fever vaccine. The sample consisted of CD4+ T cells sorted from PBMCs, taken 10 days after the yellow fever booster vaccination. This chain connects TRBV5-1 to TRBJ2-7; TRBD2 might be the D (5 bases). The CDR3 nucleotides are TGCGCCAGCAGCTTGGCAGGTCTAGCCTCCTACGAGCAGTACTTC. This translates into CASSLAGLASYEQYF.